Below, one T cell receptor beta chain is given with its context. What it recognizes is unknown. The sample comes from a study of graft-versus-host responses after intestinal transplantation. Study as a whole: Grafts were multivisceral, liver-intestinal, or isolated intestinal. Uniformly, recipients were administered anti-thymocyte globulin induction with subsequent tacrolimus and steroids for three to four years.

TCRdb's table, derived via immunoSEQ multiplex PCR, lists solely in-frame clones and lacks some. The sample contains around 100,000 clones, just under 95% of which appear only once. Germline V gene sequence: CDR1 MGHRA, CDR2 YSYEKL. The CDR3 has 15 amino acids. The junction had 5 bases not matched to a gene; V was cut back by 1 base and J by 2 bases. Sequencing was performed on unstimulated CD8+ T cells sorted from spleen or lymph node cells, taken before transplant. The TCR originated in a human donor who was the organ donor for an intestinal transplant. This sequence joins TRBV4-1 and TRBJ2-7, with 7 positions matching TRBD1. The CDR3 DNA is TGCGCCAGCAGCCAAGTTCCGGGGACAGCCTACGAGCAGTACTTC. Translation gives CASSQVPGTAYEQYF.